This entry lists 17 T cell receptor beta chains sequenced from one sample in a study of cytomegalovirus exposure and HLA in healthy donors. Primers included in the PCR were 60 Vbeta and 13 Jbeta primers. Produced via immunoSEQ multiplex PCR; TCRdb's table is partial and in-frame only. The sample shows approximately 80,000 clones, 70% to 75% of them seen only once. What was sequenced was PBMCs. These receptor sequences come from a man aged 55-75 years in good health and CMV-seronegative.

The J gene is TRBJ1-6, the V gene TRBV4-1; 7 bases are shared with TRBD1. The germline V gene encodes CDR1 MGHRA and CDR2 YSYEKL. This CDR3 is 18 amino acids long. V was clipped by 7 bases and J by 7 bases; unmatched bases: 19. The CDR3 sequence is CASTARQGVGLRNSPLHF. The CDR3 DNA reads as TGCGCCAGCACTGCGAGACAGGGTGTTGGGCTCCGCAATTCACCCCTCCACTTT.

This clone was observed a few times. This chain uses TRBV7-9 with TRBJ2-2, with D possibly TRBD2 on 5 matching bases. CDR1 and CDR2 (germline): SEHNR, FQNEAQ (reference sequence). The CDR3 extends over 18 amino acids. Trimming left V 7 bases short and J 1 base short, with 22 bases between. Here the CDR3 reads CASNPGIRLALNTGELFF. The CDR3 DNA sequence: TGTGCCAGCAACCCAGGCATCAGGCTAGCCCTGAACACCGGGGAGCTGTTTTTT.

This rearrangement joins TRBV27 to TRBJ2-2; the D gene is possibly TRBD1 (6 bases). Germline V gene lookup returns CDR1 MNHEY and CDR2 SMNVEV (reference sequence). V was shortened by 8 bases and J by 6 bases, with 10 bases between the two germline ends. CDR3 length equals 12 residues. The CDR3 loop is CASHAGAGELFF. The DNA of the CDR3 is TGTGCCAGCCATGCAGGGGCCGGGGAGCTGTTTTTT.

CDR3 region: CASSHDRHGYTF. The CDR3 bases are TGTGCCAGCAGTCATGACAGACATGGCTACACCTTC. V is TRBV6-5 and J is TRBJ1-2, with TRBD1 as a possible D gene (5 bases). CDR3 length: 12 residues. Germline CDR1 reads MNHEY; CDR2 reads SVGAGI. The V end lost 5 bases, the J end lost 6 bases, and 10 bases lay between the germline ends.

The V and J genes are TRBV19 and TRBJ1-2, with a possible D match to TRBD1 (5 bases). The germline V gene has CDR1 LNHDA and CDR2 SQIVND (reference sequence). The CDR3 runs 14 residues. Trimming cost V 4 bases and J 5 bases, with 14 bases left between them. The CDR3 sequence: CASSTRVAGYGYTF. In nucleotides, the CDR3 is TGTGCCAGTAGTACCAGGGTGGCAGGGTATGGCTACACCTTC.

This clone was found once. The chain employs TRBV6-5 and TRBJ2-7, with no clear D. V gave up 7 bases and J gave up 6 bases, with 19 bases separating them. Germline-derived CDR1 and CDR2 are MNHEY and SVGAGI. CDR3 length: 14 amino acids. The DNA of the CDR3 is TGTGCCAGCACAGCTAGTGGGTCAGTCGTCGAGCAGTACTTC. Protein product: CASTASGSVVEQYF.

The chain recombines TRBV7-6 with TRBJ2-5; 10 nucleotides agree with TRBD1. V dropped 3 bases and J dropped 5; count of bases not matched to a gene: 3. The CDR3 is made up of 14 amino acids. The germline CDR1 and CDR2 sequences are SGHVS and FNYEAQ. CDR3 protein: CASSLGQGYETQYF. The CDR3 DNA sequence: TGTGCCAGCAGCTTGGGACAGGGGTACGAGACCCAGTACTTC.

The chain joins TRBV9 to TRBJ1-1; D is perhaps TRBD1 (5 bases). The CDR3 contains 14 residues. Looked up from germline, CDR1 is SGDLS and CDR2 is YYNGEE. V was pared by 5 bases and J by 4 bases, with 15 bases between. In nucleotides, the CDR3 is TGTGCCAGCAGTTTCGGGGGAGTAGGCACTGAAGCTTTCTTT. Protein product: CASSFGGVGTEAFF.

V gene TRBV2 combines with J gene TRBJ1-2; 10 bases fit TRBD1. The germline V gene has CDR1 SNHLY and CDR2 FYNNEI. This CDR3 comprises 14 residues. J lost 6 bases, V lost 6 bases, and 7 bases had no gene match. DNA of the CDR3: TGTGCCAGCAGGACGGGACAGGGGAGGAATGGCTACACCTTC. This sequence encodes CASRTGQGRNGYTF.

V and J are TRBV7-9 and TRBJ1-2; 7 nucleotides agree with TRBD1. The V gene end was trimmed by 5 bases and the J gene end by 8 bases; junction bases not matched to a gene: 2. The CDR3 has 11 residues. CDR1 SEHNR and CDR2 FQNEAQ come from the germline V gene (reference sequence). CDR3 region: CASSRQGGYTF. For the CDR3, the DNA is TGTGCCAGCAGCCGACAGGGCGGCTACACCTTC.

This rearrangement joins TRBV30 to TRBJ2-5, with TRBD1 matching 7 bases. The J call could be wrong; TRBJ2-7 is a better fit for the DNA end. Per the germline V gene, CDR1 is GTSNPN and CDR2 is SVGIG (reference sequence). This CDR3 is built from 13 residues. The CDR3 region is CAWMRTGTYEQYF. In DNA, the CDR3 is TGTGCCTGGATGCGGACAGGCACCTACGAGCAGTACTTC.

In its sample, this clone was seen a few times. This chain joins TRBV29-1 and TRBJ1-1; tentatively, D is TRBD1 (6 bases). The CDR3 length is 13 residues. Germline CDR1 SQVTM, CDR2 ANQGSEA. Trimming removed 3 bases from V and 5 bases from J, with 13 bases in between. The CDR3 loop reads CSVDPRGPTEAFF. DNA of the CDR3: TGCAGCGTTGACCCCAGGGGCCCGACTGAAGCTTTCTTT.

This clone was detected only once. Germline is not matched at one junction end, which may reflect a read error. The chain recombines TRBV7-9 with TRBJ1-5; D possibly corresponds to TRBD1 (5 bases). Germline V CDR1 and CDR2: SEHNR, FQNEAQ (reference sequence). The CDR3 has 16 residues. The CDR3 is CSSSLDAGRGNQPQHF. The CDR3 bases are TGTTCCAGCAGCTTAGACGCAGGGAGGGGCAATCAGCCCCAGCATTTT.

V gene TRBV4-1 combines with J gene TRBJ2-2; D gene unclear. The CDR3 runs to 13 residues. V was trimmed by 4 bases and J by 7 bases, leaving 10 bases between them. The germline V gene encodes CDR1 MGHRA and CDR2 YSYEKL. The CDR3 sequence: CASSLRLYGELFF. For the CDR3, the DNA is TGCGCCAGCAGCCTCAGACTGTACGGGGAGCTGTTTTTT.

The rearrangement uses TRBV6-1 and TRBJ1-2, with 7 positions matching TRBD1. The CDR3 loop spans 15 amino acids. With 2 bases clipped from V and 7 bases from J, the junction kept 10 bases outside the gene matches. In germline, CDR1 is MNHNS, CDR2 SASEGT. The CDR3 nucleotides are TGTGCCAGCAGTGAATTCGAGGGGGCGCCCGTTGGCTACACCTTC. Translating gives CASSEFEGAPVGYTF.

The chain uses TRBV6-1 and TRBJ2-5, with a tentative D call TRBD1 (6 bases). Germline-derived CDR1 and CDR2 are MNHNS and SASEGT. The V end was cut by 5 bases, the J end by 4 bases, with 14 bases between. This CDR3 contains 14 residues. DNA of the CDR3: TGTGCCAGCAGTCAACAGGGTCGAGGAGAGACCCAGTACTTC. It encodes CASSQQGRGETQYF.

In its sample, this clone was seen once. The rearrangement links TRBV6-5 to TRBJ2-1, with 11 bases matching TRBD1. V lost 8 bases and J lost 6; bases outside the gene matches: 6. This CDR3 has 14 amino acids. From germline, CDR1 is MNHEY and CDR2 SVGAGI. The chain's CDR3 is CASARGTGGNEQFF. Here the CDR3 DNA reads TGTGCCAGCGCAAGGGGGACAGGGGGCAATGAGCAGTTCTTC.